This TCR beta chain stems from a study of cytomegalovirus exposure and HLA in healthy donors. Per the germline V gene, CDR1 is MNHEY and CDR2 is SMNVEV (reference sequence). The CDR3 covers 18 residues. Germline trimming cut 2 bases from V and 4 bases from J; bases unmatched to any gene: 11. Study-level points and caveats: Segments of the TCR beta V type were, in most cases, productive about 90% or about 30% of the time in an earlier analysis.

On this clone itself: The antigen remains unidentified.

13 Jbeta primers and 60 Vbeta primers were used for the PCR. Some clones are missing from TCRdb's copy, which holds only in-frame ones; the method was immunoSEQ multiplex PCR. The table shows 140,000 or so clones, with about 74% occurring only once. This TCR was recovered from a man younger than 30 in good health and CMV-seropositive. This chain uses TRBV27 with TRBJ2-6; 7 nucleotides line up with TRBD1. The sequenced material came from PBMCs. CDR3 sequence: CASSLQGEMLPGANVLTF. The CDR3 nucleotides are TGTGCCAGCAGTTTACAGGGGGAAATGCTCCCCGGGGCCAACGTCCTGACTTTC.